This T cell receptor beta chain was captured in a study of cytomegalovirus exposure and HLA in healthy donors. Each donor was nominally healthy when sampled (though unrecorded immune exposures were likely). Remarks on this clone: The antigen is unknown.

Trimming stripped 0 bases from V and 7 bases from J, with 14 bases between. From germline, CDR1 is SGHRS and CDR2 YFSETQ. CDR3 length: 15 amino acids. Study-level findings and limits: Segments of the TCR beta V type were, in most cases, productive about 87% or about 30% of the time in an earlier analysis. Follow-up analysis found HLA locus-dependent TCR association rates, highest for DRB1 and lowest for HLA-C.

In the PCR, 60 Vbeta and 13 Jbeta primers were used. Using immunoSEQ multiplex PCR, the repertoire was profiled, and TCRdb retains in-frame clones only, with some absent. The table lists 110,000 or so clones, about 81% of them singletons. The material sequenced was PBMCs. The receptor comes from a woman aged 40 to 50 in good health and CMV-seropositive. This sequence joins TRBV5-1 and TRBJ2-1; D remains unclear. The DNA for the CDR3 is TGCGCCAGCAGCTTGGGATCGTTGGCCACAAATGAGCAGTTCTTC. It encodes CASSLGSLATNEQFF.